Reported below is one T cell receptor (beta chain). Its specificity is not known. The entry originates in a study of cytomegalovirus exposure and HLA in healthy donors. The germline V and J ends were trimmed by 4 bases and 5 bases, with 8 bases remaining between them. Germline assignment: CDR1 SNHLY and CDR2 FYNNEI. CDR3 length: 12 amino acids. Some clones are missing from TCRdb's copy, which holds only in-frame ones; the method was immunoSEQ multiplex PCR. Of 65,000 to 85,000 clones in the sample, about 95% were seen once. General study results and limits: A classifier reportedly called cytomegalovirus status with high sensitivity and specificity. It was confirmed in vitro that a few of the CMV-associated chains were specific for CMV antigens.

The J gene is TRBJ1-2, the V gene TRBV2; no clear D gene. Material: PBMCs. This TCR derives from a woman under 30 in good health and CMV-seronegative. The CDR3 sequence: CASSAGIYGYTF. Here the CDR3 DNA reads TGTGCCAGCAGTGCCGGGATATATGGCTACACCTTC.